The rows below give T cell receptor beta chains drawn from one sample of a study of CXCR3-negative and CXCR3-positive naive CD8 T cells. From the 5' RACE reads, TCRdb lists one entry per CDR3 protein and no DNA. The sample has some 130,000 distinct CDR3 sequences, and its top ten clones hold approximately 0.29%. Sample: naive CXCR3- CD8+ T cells from blood. The origin of the receptors is a human donor in good health. Some clones in this sample may be carry-over from other donors' samples. Each CDR3 is given with its conserved first and last residue.

J,V,CDR3
TRBJ1-1,TRBV10-3,CATLGEGEAFF
TRBJ2-7,TRBV25-1,CASSEVSYEQYF
TRBJ1-2,TRBV6-5,CASSQGPVNGQGGFPPNYGYTF
TRBJ2-7,TRBV20-1,CSARVLEGGYEQYF
TRBJ2-7,TRBV28,CASRDIRDIAYEQYF
TRBJ1-1,TRBV7-9,CASSPRDRLNTEAFF
TRBJ1-1,TRBV7-9,CASSLVDGRGQAFF
TRBJ2-5,TRBV12-3/TRBV12-4,CASSFLTGRIERWGGETQYF
TRBJ2-3,TRBV6-2/TRBV6-3,CASSFLGQGRTDTQYF
TRBJ1-2,TRBV19,CASSLTGTALYGYTF
TRBJ2-7,TRBV7-6,CASSLESTYEQYF
TRBJ2-7,TRBV18,CASSPPGGPVFNEQYF
TRBJ2-7,TRBV6-6,CASSYSPESYEQYF
TRBJ2-3,TRBV4-2,CASSQGAMGPTDTQYF
TRBJ2-7,TRBV7-9,CASSFGPDEQYF
TRBJ2-1,TRBV10-3,CAISEEKVSNYNEQFF
TRBJ2-3,TRBV28,CASSLKVSGTDTQYF
TRBJ1-1,TRBV7-9,CASSLAAENTEAFF
TRBJ2-7,TRBV3-1,CASSQERGYSYEQYF
TRBJ2-6,TRBV2,CASSGMPRGANVLTF
TRBJ2-3,TRBV29-1,CSVEIQGWGTDTQYF
TRBJ1-1,TRBV4-1,CASSQDGGRVTEAFF
TRBJ2-1,TRBV28,CASSLWAGANNEQFF
TRBJ2-2,TRBV7-6,CASSLLTNTGELFF
TRBJ2-1,TRBV6-5,CASSASGGVNEQFF
TRBJ2-7,TRBV12-3/TRBV12-4,CASSFGTRGYEQYF
TRBJ1-2,TRBV29-1,CSVTNPGGNYGYTF
TRBJ2-1,TRBV15,CATSRDGGTGNEQFF
TRBJ2-1,TRBV12-3/TRBV12-4,CASSFRGGYEQFF
TRBJ2-1,TRBV14,CASSPLTGGLNEQFF
TRBJ2-3,TRBV12-3/TRBV12-4,CASSFEVTQYF
TRBJ2-5,TRBV6-5,CASSIDPQETQYF
TRBJ2-7,TRBV11-3,CASSLPYGYSYEQYF
TRBJ1-5,TRBV6-5,CASSPKWNNQPQHF
TRBJ2-7,TRBV9,CASSVAPGITYEQYF
TRBJ2-1,TRBV7-2,CASSPPSVAGGDNEQFF
TRBJ2-7,TRBV7-2,CASSSPTGLHEQYF
TRBJ2-3,TRBV23-1,CTPQREEDTQYF
TRBJ2-3,TRBV29-1,CSVEDPGRTTDTQYF
TRBJ2-5,TRBV5-8,CASSRLVPGTQYF
TRBJ2-7,TRBV27,CASSVTGAAYEQYF
TRBJ2-7,TRBV5-6,CASSSADRSSSYEQYF
TRBJ2-5,TRBV28,CASSFSVAGEETQYF